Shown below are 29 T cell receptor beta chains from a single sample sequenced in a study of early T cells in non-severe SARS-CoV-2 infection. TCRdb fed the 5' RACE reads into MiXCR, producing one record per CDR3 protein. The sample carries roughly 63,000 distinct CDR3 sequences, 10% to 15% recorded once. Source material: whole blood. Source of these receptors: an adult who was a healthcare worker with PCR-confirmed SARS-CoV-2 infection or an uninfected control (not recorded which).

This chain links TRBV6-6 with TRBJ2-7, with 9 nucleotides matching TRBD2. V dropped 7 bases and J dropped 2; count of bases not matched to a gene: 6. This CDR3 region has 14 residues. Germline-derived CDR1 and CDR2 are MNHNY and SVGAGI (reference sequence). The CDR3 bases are TGTGCCAGCACCCCGCGGGAGGGCCCCTACGAGCAGTACTTC. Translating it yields CASTPREGPYEQYF.

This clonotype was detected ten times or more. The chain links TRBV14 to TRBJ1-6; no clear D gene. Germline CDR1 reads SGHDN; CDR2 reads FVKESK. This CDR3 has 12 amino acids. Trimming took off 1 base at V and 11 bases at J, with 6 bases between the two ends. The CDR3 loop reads CASSQGPTPLHF. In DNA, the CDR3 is TGTGCCAGCAGCCAAGGGCCAACACCCCTCCACTTT.

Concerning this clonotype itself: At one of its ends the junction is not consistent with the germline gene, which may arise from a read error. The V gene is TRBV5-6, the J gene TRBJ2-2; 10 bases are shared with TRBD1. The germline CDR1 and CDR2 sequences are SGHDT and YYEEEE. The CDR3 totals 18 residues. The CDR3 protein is CASSLGPLDRGRTGEPFF. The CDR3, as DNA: TGTGCCAGCAGCCTGGGGCCTCTTGACAGGGGGCGCACCGGGGAGCCGTTTTTT. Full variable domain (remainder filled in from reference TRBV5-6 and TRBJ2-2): DAGVTQSPTHLIKTRGQQVTLRCSPKSGHDTVSWYQQALGQGPQFIFQYYEEEERQRGNFPDRFSGHQFPNYSSELNVNALLLGDSALYLCASSLGPLDRGRTGEPFFGEGSRLTVL.

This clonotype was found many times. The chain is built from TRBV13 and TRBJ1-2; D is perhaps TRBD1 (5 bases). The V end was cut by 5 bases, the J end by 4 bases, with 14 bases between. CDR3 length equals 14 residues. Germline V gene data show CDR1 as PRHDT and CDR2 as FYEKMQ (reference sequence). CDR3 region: CASSLQGSGYGYTF. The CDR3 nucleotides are TGTGCCAGCAGCCTCCAGGGTAGTGGCTATGGCTACACCTTC.

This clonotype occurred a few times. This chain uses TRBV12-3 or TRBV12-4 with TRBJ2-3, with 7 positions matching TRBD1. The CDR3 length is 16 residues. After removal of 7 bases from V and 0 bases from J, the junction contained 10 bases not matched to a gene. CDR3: CASIGRGIWSTDTQYF. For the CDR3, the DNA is TGTGCCAGCATCGGCAGGGGGATCTGGAGCACAGATACGCAGTATTTT.

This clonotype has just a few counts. The CDR3 DNA reads TGTGCCAGCAGTCCACGACAGGGTGAAGCTTTCTTT. As protein: CASSPRQGEAFF. This sequence joins TRBV6-5 and TRBJ1-1; 7 bases agree with TRBD1. V lost 5 bases, J lost 7 bases, and 4 bases stayed unmatched. CDR1 is MNHEY, CDR2 SVGAGI, per germline. This CDR3 region has 12 residues.

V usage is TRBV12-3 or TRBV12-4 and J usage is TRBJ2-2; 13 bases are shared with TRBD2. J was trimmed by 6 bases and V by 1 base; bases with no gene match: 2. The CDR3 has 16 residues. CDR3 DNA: TGTGCCAGCAGTTTAGGGACTAGCGGGGGCCCCGGGGAGCTGTTTTTT. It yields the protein CASSLGTSGGPGELFF.

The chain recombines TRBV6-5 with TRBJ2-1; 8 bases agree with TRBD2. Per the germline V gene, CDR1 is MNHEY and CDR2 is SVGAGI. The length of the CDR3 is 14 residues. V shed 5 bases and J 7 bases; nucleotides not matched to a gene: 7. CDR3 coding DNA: TGTGCCAGCAGTCGCTCAGCGGGGGTTAATGAGCAGTTCTTC. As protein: CASSRSAGVNEQFF.

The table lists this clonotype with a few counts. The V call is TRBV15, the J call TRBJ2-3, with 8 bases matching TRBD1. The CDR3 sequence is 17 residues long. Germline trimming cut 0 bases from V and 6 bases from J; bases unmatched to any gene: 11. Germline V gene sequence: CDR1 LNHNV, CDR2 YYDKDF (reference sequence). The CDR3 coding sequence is TGTGCCACCAGCAGAGATCGGACAGGGAGGCCTGGGGATACGCAGTATTTT. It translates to CATSRDRTGRPGDTQYF.

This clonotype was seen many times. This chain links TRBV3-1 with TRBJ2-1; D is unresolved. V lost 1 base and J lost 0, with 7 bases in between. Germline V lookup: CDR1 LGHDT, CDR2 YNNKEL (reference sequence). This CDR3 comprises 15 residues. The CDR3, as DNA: TGTGCCAGCAGCCAAGTTACGAGCTCCTACAATGAGCAGTTCTTC. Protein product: CASSQVTSSYNEQFF.

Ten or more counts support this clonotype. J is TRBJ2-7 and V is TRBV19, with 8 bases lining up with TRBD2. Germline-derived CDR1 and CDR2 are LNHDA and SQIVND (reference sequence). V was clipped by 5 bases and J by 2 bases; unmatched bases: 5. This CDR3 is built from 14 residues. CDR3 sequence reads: CASSGERGPYEQYF. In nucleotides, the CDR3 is TGTGCCAGTAGTGGAGAGCGGGGGCCCTACGAGCAGTACTTC.

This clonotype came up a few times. The CDR3 is CASSPRGGNPGNTIYF. CDR3 bases: TGTGCCAGCTCACCACGAGGAGGGAACCCTGGAAACACCATATATTTT. The rearrangement links TRBV18 to TRBJ1-3, with no clear D. V shed 1 base and J shed 2 bases, with 12 bases lying between them. The CDR3 totals 16 residues. The germline V gene has CDR1 KGHSH and CDR2 LQKENI.

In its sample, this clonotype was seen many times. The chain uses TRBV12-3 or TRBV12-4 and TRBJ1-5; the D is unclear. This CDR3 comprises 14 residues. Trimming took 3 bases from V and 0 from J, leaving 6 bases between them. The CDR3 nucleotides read TGTGCCAGCAGTTTTCAAGTTAGCAATCAGCCCCAGCATTTT. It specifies CASSFQVSNQPQHF.

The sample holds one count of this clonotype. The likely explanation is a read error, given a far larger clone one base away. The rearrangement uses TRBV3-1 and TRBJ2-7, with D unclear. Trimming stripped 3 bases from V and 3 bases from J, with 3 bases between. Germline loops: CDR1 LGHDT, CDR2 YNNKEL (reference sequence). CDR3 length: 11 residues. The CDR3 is CASSHDYEQYF. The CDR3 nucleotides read TGTGCCAGCAGCCATGACTACGAGCAGTACTTC.

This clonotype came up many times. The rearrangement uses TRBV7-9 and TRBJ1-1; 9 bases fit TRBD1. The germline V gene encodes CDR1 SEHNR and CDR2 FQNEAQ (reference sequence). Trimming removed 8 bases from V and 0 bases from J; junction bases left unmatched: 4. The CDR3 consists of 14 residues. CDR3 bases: TGTGCCAGCGTGGGACAGGGACTGAACACTGAAGCTTTCTTT. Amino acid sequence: CASVGQGLNTEAFF. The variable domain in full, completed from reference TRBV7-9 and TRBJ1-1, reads DTGVSQNPRHKITKRGQNVTFRCDPISEHNRLYWYRQTLGQGPEFLTYFQNEAQLEKSRLLSDRFSAERPKGSFSTLEIQRTEQGDSAMYLCASVGQGLNTEAFFGQGTRLTVV.

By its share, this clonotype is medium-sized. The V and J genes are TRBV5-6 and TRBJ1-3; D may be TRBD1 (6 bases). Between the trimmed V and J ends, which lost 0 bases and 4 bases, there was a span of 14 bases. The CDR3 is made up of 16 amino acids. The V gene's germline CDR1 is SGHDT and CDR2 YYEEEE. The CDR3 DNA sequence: TGTGCCAGCAGCTTGGGTCAGGACAGCCAAGGAAACACCATATATTTT. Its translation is CASSLGQDSQGNTIYF.

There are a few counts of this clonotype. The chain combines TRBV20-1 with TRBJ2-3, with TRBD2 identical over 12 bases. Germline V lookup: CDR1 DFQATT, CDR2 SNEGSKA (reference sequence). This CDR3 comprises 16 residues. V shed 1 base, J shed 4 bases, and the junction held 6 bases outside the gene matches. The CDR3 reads CSARVASGGAPDTQYF. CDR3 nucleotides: TGCAGTGCTAGAGTCGCTAGCGGGGGGGCCCCAGATACGCAGTATTTT.

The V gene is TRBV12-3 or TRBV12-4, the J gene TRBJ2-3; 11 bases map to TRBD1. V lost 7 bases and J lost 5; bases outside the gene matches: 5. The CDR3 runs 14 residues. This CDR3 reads CASTDRGRVDTQYF. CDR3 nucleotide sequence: TGTGCCAGCACGGACAGGGGGCGAGTAGATACGCAGTATTTT.

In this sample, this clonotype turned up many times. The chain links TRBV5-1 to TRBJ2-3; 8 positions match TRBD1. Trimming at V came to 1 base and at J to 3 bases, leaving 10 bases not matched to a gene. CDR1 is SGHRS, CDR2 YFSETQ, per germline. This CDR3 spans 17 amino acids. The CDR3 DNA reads TGCGCCAGCAGCTTGATGGACAGGGCAGGAGGGACAGATACGCAGTATTTT. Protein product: CASSLMDRAGGTDTQYF.

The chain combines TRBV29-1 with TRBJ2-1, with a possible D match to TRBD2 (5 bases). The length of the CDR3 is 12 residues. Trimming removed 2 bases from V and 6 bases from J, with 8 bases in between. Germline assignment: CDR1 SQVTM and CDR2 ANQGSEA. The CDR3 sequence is CSVESGVNEQFF. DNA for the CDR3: TGCAGCGTTGAATCCGGGGTCAATGAGCAGTTCTTC.

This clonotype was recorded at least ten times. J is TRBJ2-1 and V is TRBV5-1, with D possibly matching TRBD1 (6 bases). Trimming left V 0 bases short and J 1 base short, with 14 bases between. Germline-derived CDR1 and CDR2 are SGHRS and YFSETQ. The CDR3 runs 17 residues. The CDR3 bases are TGCGCCAGCAGCTTGGGAGGGTCAGGGGTATCCTACAATGAGCAGTTCTTC. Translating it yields CASSLGGSGVSYNEQFF.

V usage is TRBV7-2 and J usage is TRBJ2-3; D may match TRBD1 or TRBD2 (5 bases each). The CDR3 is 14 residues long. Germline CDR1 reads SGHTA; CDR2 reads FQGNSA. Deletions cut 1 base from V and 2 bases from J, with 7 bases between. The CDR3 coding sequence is TGTGCCAGCAGCTTAGGAGGGACCACAGATACGCAGTATTTT. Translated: CASSLGGTTDTQYF.

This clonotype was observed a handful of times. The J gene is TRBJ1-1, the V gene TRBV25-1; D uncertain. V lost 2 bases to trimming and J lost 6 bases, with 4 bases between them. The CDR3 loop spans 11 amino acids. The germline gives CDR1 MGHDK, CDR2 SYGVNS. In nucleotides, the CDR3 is TGTGCCAGCAGTGAAGGGGCTGAAGCTTTCTTT. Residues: CASSEGAEAFF.

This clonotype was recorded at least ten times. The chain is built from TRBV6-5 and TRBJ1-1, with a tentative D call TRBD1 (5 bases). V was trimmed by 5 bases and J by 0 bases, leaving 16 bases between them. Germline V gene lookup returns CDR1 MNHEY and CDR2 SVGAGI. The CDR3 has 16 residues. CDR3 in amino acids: CASSRLGGGVNTEAFF. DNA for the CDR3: TGTGCCAGCAGTAGGCTTGGGGGTGGGGTGAACACTGAAGCTTTCTTT.

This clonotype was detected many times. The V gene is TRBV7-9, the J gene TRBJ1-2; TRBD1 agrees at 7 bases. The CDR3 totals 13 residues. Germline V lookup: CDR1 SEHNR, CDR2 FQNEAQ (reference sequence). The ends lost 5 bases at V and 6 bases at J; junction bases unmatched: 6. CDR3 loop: CASSRDRRDGYTF. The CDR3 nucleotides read TGTGCCAGCAGCCGGGACAGAAGAGATGGCTACACCTTC. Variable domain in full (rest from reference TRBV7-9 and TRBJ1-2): DTGVSQNPRHKITKRGQNVTFRCDPISEHNRLYWYRQTLGQGPEFLTYFQNEAQLEKSRLLSDRFSAERPKGSFSTLEIQRTEQGDSAMYLCASSRDRRDGYTFGSGTRLTVV.

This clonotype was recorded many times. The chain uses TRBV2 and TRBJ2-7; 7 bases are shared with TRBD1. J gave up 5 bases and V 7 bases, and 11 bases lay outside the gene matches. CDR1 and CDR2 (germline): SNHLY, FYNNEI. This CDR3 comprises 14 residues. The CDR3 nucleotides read TGTGCCAGCATTGATTCGCTAGACAGGGACGAGCAGTACTTC. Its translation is CASIDSLDRDEQYF. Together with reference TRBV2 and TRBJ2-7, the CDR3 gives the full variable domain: EPEVTQTPSHQVTQMGQEVILRCVPISNHLYFYWYRQILGQKVEFLVSFYNNEISEKSEIFDDQFSVERPDGSNFTLKIRSTKLEDSAMYFCASIDSLDRDEQYFGPGTRLTVT.

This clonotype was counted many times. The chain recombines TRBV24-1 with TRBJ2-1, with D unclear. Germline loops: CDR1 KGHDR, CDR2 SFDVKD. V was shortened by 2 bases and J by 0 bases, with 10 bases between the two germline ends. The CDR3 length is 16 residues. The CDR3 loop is CATSDSRLYSYNEQFF. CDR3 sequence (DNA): TGTGCCACCAGTGATTCCAGACTGTACTCCTACAATGAGCAGTTCTTC.

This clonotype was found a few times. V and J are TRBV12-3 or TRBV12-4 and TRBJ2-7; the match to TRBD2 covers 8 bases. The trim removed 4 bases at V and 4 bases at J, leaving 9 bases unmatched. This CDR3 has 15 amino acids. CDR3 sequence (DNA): TGTGCCAGCAGTTCGGCGGGGGGATATACGTACGAGCAGTACTTC. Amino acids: CASSSAGGYTYEQYF.

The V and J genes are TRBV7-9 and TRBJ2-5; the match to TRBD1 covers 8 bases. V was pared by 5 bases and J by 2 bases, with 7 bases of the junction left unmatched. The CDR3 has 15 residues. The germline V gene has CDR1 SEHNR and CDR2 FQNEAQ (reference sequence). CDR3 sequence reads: CASSPPGTGQETQYF. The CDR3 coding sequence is TGTGCCAGCAGCCCCCCAGGGACAGGACAAGAGACCCAGTACTTC.